The clone carrying this T cell receptor beta chain was recorded a few times. MiXCR, run by TCRdb on the 5' RACE reads, gives a single entry per CDR3 protein. There are 90,000 to 120,000 distinct CDR3 sequences in the sample; roughly 14% occur only once, and about 39% lies in the top ten. The data stem from a study of T-cell memory formation after mild COVID-19. This clonotype was obtained from a man between 18 and 29 years old who had mild COVID-19 (a few samples of this study predate the infection). Cell type and time point are not known. Sequencing was carried out using PBMCs or a T cell subset sorted from them (not recorded which).

CDR3 residues: CASSQEMAGPADEQFF. The CDR3 nucleotides read TGTGCCAGCAGCCAAGAAATGGCGGGGCCGGCGGATGAGCAGTTCTTC. This chain uses TRBV4-2 with TRBJ2-1, with D possibly being TRBD2 (6 bases). The CDR3 totals 16 residues. V gave up 0 bases and J gave up 8 bases, with 17 bases separating them. CDR1 LGHNA and CDR2 YNFKEQ come from the germline V gene.